The rows below give T cell receptor beta chains drawn from one sample of a study of technical replicates of blood from several donors. The table came from immunoSEQ multiplex PCR; TCRdb's copy has only in-frame clones and leaves some out. The sample records more than 65,000 clones, about 92% being singletons. Material: T cells isolated from PBMCs. The receptors stem from a human donor in good health. Each CDR3 is given with its conserved first and last residue. A D gene is named only where the DNA matches it firmly. Size is stated for part of the rows, as once, few or many counts, or as a class when the clone is expanded.

clone size: -; V gene: TRBV4-1; D gene: -; J gene: TRBJ2-7; CDR3 protein: CASSQDPGHFYEQYF; CDR3 DNA: TGCGCCAGCAGCCAAGACCCGGGACACTTCTACGAGCAGTACTTC
clone size: -; V gene: TRBV2; D gene: TRBD1; J gene: TRBJ1-2; CDR3 protein: CAGSQGAQGYTF; CDR3 DNA: TGTGCCGGATCACAGGGGGCGCAAGGCTACACCTTC
clone size: -; V gene: TRBV10-3; D gene: TRBD1; J gene: TRBJ1-2; CDR3 protein: CAISVDLGQNYGYTF; CDR3 DNA: TGTGCCATCAGTGTAGACCTGGGACAGAACTATGGCTACACCTTC
clone size: -; V gene: TRBV28; D gene: -; J gene: TRBJ1-3; CDR3 protein: CASSSTDKTDTIYF; CDR3 DNA: TGTGCCAGCAGTTCCACCGACAAGACGGACACCATATATTTT
clone size: -; V gene: TRBV6-4; D gene: -; J gene: TRBJ2-1; CDR3 protein: CASSDSRRDANEQFF; CDR3 DNA: TGTGCCAGCAGTGACTCTCGCAGGGATGCCAATGAGCAGTTCTTC
clone size: once; V gene: TRBV4-1; D gene: -; J gene: TRBJ2-2; CDR3 protein: CASSQPGGLPGELFF; CDR3 DNA: TGCGCCAGCAGCCAGCCAGGGGGGCTACCCGGGGAGCTGTTTTTT
clone size: -; V gene: TRBV11-3; D gene: TRBD1; J gene: TRBJ2-7; CDR3 protein: CASSSDRVPYEQYF; CDR3 DNA: TGTGCCAGCAGCTCAGACAGGGTCCCCTACGAGCAGTACTTC
clone size: -; V gene: TRBV19; D gene: TRBD1; J gene: TRBJ1-2; CDR3 protein: CASKLQGARGYTF; CDR3 DNA: TGTGCCAGTAAACTACAGGGGGCTCGAGGCTACACCTTC
clone size: -; V gene: TRBV27; D gene: -; J gene: TRBJ2-7; CDR3 protein: CASSLRQGSYEQYF; CDR3 DNA: TGTGCCAGCAGTTTACGTCAGGGATCCTACGAGCAGTACTTC
clone size: -; V gene: TRBV6-6; D gene: TRBD2; J gene: TRBJ2-1; CDR3 protein: CASRPGLAGDEQFF; CDR3 DNA: TGTGCCAGCAGACCGGGACTAGCGGGAGATGAGCAGTTCTTC
clone size: -; V gene: TRBV27; D gene: TRBD2; J gene: TRBJ2-3; CDR3 protein: CASSPFVPSGRAGDTQYF; CDR3 DNA: TGTGCCAGCAGTCCCTTCGTGCCTAGCGGGAGGGCTGGGGATACGCAGTATTTT
clone size: -; V gene: TRBV5-8; D gene: TRBD2; J gene: TRBJ2-1; CDR3 protein: CASSRGLAGAYNEQFF; CDR3 DNA: TGTGCCAGCAGCCGGGGACTAGCGGGAGCATACAATGAGCAGTTCTTC
clone size: -; V gene: TRBV7-9; D gene: -; J gene: TRBJ2-7; CDR3 protein: CASSSQGARYEQYF; CDR3 DNA: TGTGCCAGCAGCTCCCAGGGTGCGCGCTACGAGCAGTACTTC
clone size: once; V gene: TRBV19; D gene: -; J gene: TRBJ1-5; CDR3 protein: CASSVQGGNQPQHF; CDR3 DNA: TGTGCCAGTAGTGTACAGGGTGGCAATCAGCCCCAGCATTTT
clone size: -; V gene: TRBV28; D gene: -; J gene: TRBJ2-5; CDR3 protein: CASFSQDKGETQYF; CDR3 DNA: TGTGCCAGCTTTTCGCAGGACAAAGGGGAGACCCAGTACTTC
clone size: -; V gene: TRBV5-6; D gene: -; J gene: TRBJ2-1; CDR3 protein: CASSPTGFHNEQFF; CDR3 DNA: TGTGCCAGCAGCCCGACCGGGTTCCACAATGAGCAGTTCTTC
clone size: -; V gene: TRBV13; D gene: -; J gene: TRBJ2-3; CDR3 protein: CASSLVTHALTDTQYF; CDR3 DNA: TGTGCCAGCAGCTTAGTGACTCACGCGCTCACAGATACGCAGTATTTT
clone size: -; V gene: TRBV19; D gene: -; J gene: TRBJ1-3; CDR3 protein: CASSIEGGPLGGNTIYF; CDR3 DNA: TGTGCCAGTAGTATAGAGGGAGGGCCTCTGGGAGGAAACACCATATATTTT
clone size: -; V gene: TRBV28; D gene: -; J gene: TRBJ2-3; CDR3 protein: CASRPWGDSRTDTQYF; CDR3 DNA: TGTGCCAGCAGACCATGGGGGGACAGTCGCACAGATACGCAGTATTTT
clone size: -; V gene: TRBV6-5; D gene: -; J gene: TRBJ1-5; CDR3 protein: CASRKGESNQPQHF; CDR3 DNA: TGTGCCAGCAGAAAGGGGGAAAGCAATCAGCCCCAGCATTTT
clone size: few; V gene: TRBV14; D gene: TRBD1; J gene: TRBJ2-7; CDR3 protein: CASSQITGVEQYF; CDR3 DNA: TGTGCCAGCAGCCAGATAACAGGGGTGGAGCAGTACTTC
clone size: -; V gene: TRBV27; D gene: -; J gene: TRBJ2-1; CDR3 protein: CASSSGGVGVNNEQFF; CDR3 DNA: TGTGCCAGCAGTTCCGGCGGAGTCGGGGTCAACAATGAGCAGTTCTTC
clone size: -; V gene: TRBV2; D gene: TRBD2; J gene: TRBJ2-1; CDR3 protein: CASSDLPSGGNEQFF; CDR3 DNA: TGTGCCAGCAGTGACCTCCCCAGCGGGGGCAATGAGCAGTTCTTC
clone size: -; V gene: TRBV7-6; D gene: -; J gene: TRBJ1-1; CDR3 protein: CASSLTVLNTEAFF; CDR3 DNA: TGTGCCAGCAGCTTAACAGTTCTGAACACTGAAGCTTTCTTT
clone size: -; V gene: TRBV2; D gene: TRBD1; J gene: TRBJ2-2; CDR3 protein: CAGGDRANTGELFF; CDR3 DNA: TGTGCCGGAGGAGACAGGGCGAACACCGGGGAGCTGTTTTTT
clone size: -; V gene: TRBV25-1; D gene: TRBD1; J gene: TRBJ1-1; CDR3 protein: CASRRQGNTEAFF; CDR3 DNA: TGTGCCAGCAGACGACAGGGGAACACTGAAGCTTTCTTT
clone size: -; V gene: TRBV5-5; D gene: TRBD1; J gene: TRBJ1-5; CDR3 protein: CASSLEWDRAQPQHF; CDR3 DNA: TGTGCCAGCAGCTTGGAGTGGGACAGGGCTCAGCCCCAGCATTTT
clone size: -; V gene: TRBV4-3; D gene: -; J gene: TRBJ2-1; CDR3 protein: CASSLSDRHGEQFF; CDR3 DNA: TGCGCCAGCAGCCTCAGCGATAGGCACGGTGAGCAGTTCTTC